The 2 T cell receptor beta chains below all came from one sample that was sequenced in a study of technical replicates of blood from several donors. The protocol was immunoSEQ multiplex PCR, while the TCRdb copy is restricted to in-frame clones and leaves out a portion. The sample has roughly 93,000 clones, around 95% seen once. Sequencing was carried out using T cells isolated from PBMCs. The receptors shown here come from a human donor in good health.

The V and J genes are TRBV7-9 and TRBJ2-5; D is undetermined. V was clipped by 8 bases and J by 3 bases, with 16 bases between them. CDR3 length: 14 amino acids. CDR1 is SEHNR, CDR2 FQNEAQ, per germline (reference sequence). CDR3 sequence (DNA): TGTGCCAGCGACTTATCCGGGTATGAAGAGACCCAGTACTTC. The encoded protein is CASDLSGYEETQYF.

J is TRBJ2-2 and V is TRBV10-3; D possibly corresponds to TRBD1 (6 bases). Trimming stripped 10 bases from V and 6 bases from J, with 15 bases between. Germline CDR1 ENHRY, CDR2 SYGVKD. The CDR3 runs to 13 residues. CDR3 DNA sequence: TGTGCCAGCCACAGGGATCTAGCCGGGGAGCTGTTTTTT. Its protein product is CASHRDLAGELFF.